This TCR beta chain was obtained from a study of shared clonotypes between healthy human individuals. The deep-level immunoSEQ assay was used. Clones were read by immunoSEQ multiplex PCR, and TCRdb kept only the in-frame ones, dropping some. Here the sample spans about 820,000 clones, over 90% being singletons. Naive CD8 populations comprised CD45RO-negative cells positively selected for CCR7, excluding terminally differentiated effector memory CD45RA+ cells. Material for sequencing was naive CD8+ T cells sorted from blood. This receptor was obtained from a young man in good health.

The CDR3 coding sequence is TGCGCCAGCAGCTTGGCGGATAAATGGGAGCAGTTCTTC. Encoded protein: CASSLADKWEQFF. This rearrangement joins TRBV5-1 to TRBJ2-1; D remains ambiguous. The CDR3 covers 13 residues. Germline CDR1 and CDR2: SGHRS and YFSETQ. Trimming took 0 bases from V and 10 from J, leaving 11 bases between them. Supplemented by reference TRBV5-1 and TRBJ2-1, the full variable domain reads KAGVTQTPRYLIKTRGQQVTLSCSPISGHRSVSWYQQTPGQGLQFLFEYFSETQRNKGNFPGRFSGRQFSNSRSEMNVSTLELGDSALYLCASSLADKWEQFFGPGTRLTVL.